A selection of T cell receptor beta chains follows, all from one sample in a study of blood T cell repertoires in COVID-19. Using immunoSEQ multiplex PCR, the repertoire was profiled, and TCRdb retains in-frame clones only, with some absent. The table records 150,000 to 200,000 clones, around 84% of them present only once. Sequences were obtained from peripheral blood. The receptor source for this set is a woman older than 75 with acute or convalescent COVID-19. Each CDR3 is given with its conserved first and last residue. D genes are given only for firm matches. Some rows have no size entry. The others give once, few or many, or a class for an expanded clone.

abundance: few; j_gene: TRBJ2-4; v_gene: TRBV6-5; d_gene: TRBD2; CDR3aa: CASTERGRGNIQYF; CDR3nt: TGTGCCAGCACGGAGCGGGGTCGGGGGAACATTCAGTACTTC
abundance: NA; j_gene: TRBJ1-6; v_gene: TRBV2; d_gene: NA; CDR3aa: CASRGRGDNSPLHF; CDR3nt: TGTGCCAGCAGGGGACGCGGGGATAATTCACCCCTCCACTTT
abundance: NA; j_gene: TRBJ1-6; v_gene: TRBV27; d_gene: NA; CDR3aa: CASSLSGGRNSPLHF; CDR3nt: TGTGCCAGCAGTTTATCGGGGGGTCGTAATTCACCCCTCCACTTT
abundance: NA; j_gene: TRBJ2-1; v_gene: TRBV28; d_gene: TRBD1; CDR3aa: CASSARGPLVNEQFF; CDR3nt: TGTGCCAGCAGTGCCAGGGGGCCTCTTGTCAATGAGCAGTTCTTC
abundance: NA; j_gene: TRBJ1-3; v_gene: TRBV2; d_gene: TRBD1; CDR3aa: CASRATGGGNTIYF; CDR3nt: TGTGCCAGCAGGGCTACAGGGGGTGGAAACACCATATATTTT
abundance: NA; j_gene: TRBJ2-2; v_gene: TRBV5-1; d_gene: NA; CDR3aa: CASSVTVTGELFF; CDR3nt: TGCGCCAGCAGCGTGACAGTGACCGGGGAGCTGTTTTTT
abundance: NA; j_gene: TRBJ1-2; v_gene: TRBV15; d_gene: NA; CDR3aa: CATSRDRGQGWLDYGYTF; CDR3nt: TGTGCCACCAGCAGAGATAGGGGCCAGGGGTGGTTAGACTATGGCTACACCTTC
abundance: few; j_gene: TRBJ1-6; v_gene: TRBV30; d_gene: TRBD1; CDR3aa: CAWSVGTGNSPLHF; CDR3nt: TGTGCCTGGAGTGTTGGGACAGGGAATTCACCCCTCCACTTT
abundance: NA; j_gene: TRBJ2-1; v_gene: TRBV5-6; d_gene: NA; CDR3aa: CASSLPVNEQFF; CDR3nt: TGTGCCAGCAGCTTGCCGGTAAATGAGCAGTTCTTC
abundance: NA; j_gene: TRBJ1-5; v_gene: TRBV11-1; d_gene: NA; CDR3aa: CASSFEGGQPQHF; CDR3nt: TGTGCCAGCAGCTTTGAGGGAGGTCAGCCCCAGCATTTT
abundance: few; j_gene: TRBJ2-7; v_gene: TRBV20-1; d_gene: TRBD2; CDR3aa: CSARGGDSLYEQYF; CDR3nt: TGCAGTGCTCGTGGGGGGGACTCCCTCTACGAGCAGTACTTC